The 17 T cell receptor beta chains given below trace back to one sample, sequenced in a study of T cells in Graves' hyperthyroidism and ophthalmopathy. Amplified TCR beta CDR3 regions derived from RNA transcripts. An initial round of RT-PCR targeting the TCR CDR3 relied on the HTBI primer set. TCRdb called the multiplex PCR reads again in MiXCR, with one record for every CDR3 protein. In the table there are roughly 200,000 distinct CDR3 sequences, around 18% of which are singletons. Sequencing was done on a sample of blood. The receptors shown here come from a man aged 35-49 years with Graves' hyperthyroidism.

This clonotype showed up just once. A single base separates this from a much larger clone, so it may be a read error. The chain couples TRBV20-1 to TRBJ2-1; 7 bases are shared with TRBD2. The CDR3 spans 14 residues. J was trimmed by 5 bases and V by 5 bases; bases with no gene match: 9. Germline V lookup: CDR1 DFQATT, CDR2 SNEGSKA (reference sequence). This chain's CDR3 is CSAEVVGGNNEQFF. The CDR3 coding sequence is TGCAGTGCTGAAGTAGTGGGGGGGAACAATGAGCAGTTCTTC.

This clonotype was counted at least ten times. This chain joins TRBV30 and TRBJ2-2; TRBD1 is a possible D gene (6 bases). The CDR3 contains 13 residues. Germline lookup yields CDR1 GTSNPN and CDR2 SVGIG (reference sequence). Trimming removed 7 bases at V and 4 bases at J, with 13 bases between. DNA for the CDR3: TGTGCCTCCCTAACAGGGTCCACCGGGGAGCTGTTTTTT. Its translation: CASLTGSTGELFF.

This clonotype occurred many times. CDR3 nucleotide sequence: TGTGCCAGCAGCCAAGACGACGTTTCCTACGAGCAGTACTTC. It translates to CASSQDDVSYEQYF. J is TRBJ2-7 and V is TRBV3-1; D uncertain. The CDR3 loop spans 14 amino acids. Per germline, CDR1 LGHDT and CDR2 YNNKEL (reference sequence). The V end lost 0 bases, the J end lost 1 base, and 7 bases lay between the germline ends.

This clonotype was seen repeatedly, ten times or more. The V and J genes are TRBV20-1 and TRBJ1-1; D is uncertain. Looked up from germline, CDR1 is DFQATT and CDR2 is SNEGSKA (reference sequence). This CDR3 comprises 16 residues. V lost 0 bases and J 5 bases, leaving 19 bases between the germline ends. DNA of the CDR3: TGCAGTGCTAGAGATAGGCGTGGCTCACGGTGGACTGAAGCTTTCTTT. Amino acids: CSARDRRGSRWTEAFF.

This clonotype was observed at least ten times. The J gene is TRBJ2-7, the V gene TRBV30, with D hard to call. Germline V gene lookup returns CDR1 GTSNPN and CDR2 SVGIG (reference sequence). The CDR3 runs 11 residues. V lost 1 base, J lost 7 bases, and 8 bases lay in between. CDR3 sequence reads: CAWSAVGEQYF. The CDR3 DNA sequence: TGTGCCTGGAGTGCTGTAGGAGAGCAGTACTTC.

This clonotype appeared a few times. The chain uses TRBV11-2 and TRBJ2-7; D unclear. Germline V gene data show CDR1 as SGHAT and CDR2 as FQNNGV. The CDR3 totals 13 residues. Trimming left V 6 bases short and J 3 bases short, with 12 bases between. In nucleotides, the CDR3 is TGTGCCAGCAGAAAGGACGGCTACTACGAGCAGTACTTC. This encodes CASRKDGYYEQYF.

The chain is built from TRBV20-1 and TRBJ2-5, with 16 nucleotides matching TRBD2. Germline V gene data show CDR1 as DFQATT and CDR2 as SNEGSKA (reference sequence). The V gene end was trimmed by 1 base and the J gene end by 7 bases; junction bases not matched to a gene: 12. The CDR3 runs to 18 residues. The CDR3 region is CSARAPGTSGGGRGTQYF. The CDR3, as DNA: TGCAGTGCTAGAGCTCCCGGGACTAGCGGGGGGGGGCGCGGGACCCAGTACTTC.

This clonotype occurred many times. The rearrangement links TRBV7-3 to TRBJ1-6; D unresolved. The ends were cut back, 3 bases at V and 7 bases at J, with 10 bases in the middle. The germline V gene encodes CDR1 SGHTA and CDR2 FQGTGA. The CDR3 length is 14 residues. CDR3 nucleotide sequence: TGTGCCAGCAGCTTGTCCCGAGACAATTCACCCCTCCACTTT. It encodes CASSLSRDNSPLHF.

This clonotype has only a few counts. V usage is TRBV4-3 and J usage is TRBJ2-3; the match to TRBD2 covers 9 bases. CDR1 LGHNA and CDR2 YSLEER come from the germline V gene. The length of the CDR3 is 17 residues. After removal of 0 bases from V and 4 bases from J, the junction contained 8 bases not matched to a gene. CDR3 loop: CASSQDGGTSKADTQYF. CDR3 DNA: TGCGCCAGCAGCCAAGATGGGGGGACTAGCAAGGCAGATACGCAGTATTTT.

Ten or more counts support this clonotype. This chain links TRBV28 with TRBJ2-7, with D maybe TRBD1 (6 bases). Germline V CDR1 and CDR2: MDHEN, SYDVKM. This CDR3 spans 12 amino acids. Trimming stripped 10 bases from V and 6 bases from J, with 16 bases between. The CDR3 DNA sequence: TGTGCCACCACCCGGGACATGGGCGAGCAGTACTTC. This sequence encodes CATTRDMGEQYF.

At least ten counts were recorded for this clonotype. The gene calls are TRBV20-1 and TRBJ2-3, with D unclear. The CDR3 extends over 12 amino acids. With 0 bases removed from V and 7 bases from J, the gap between germline ends came to 8 bases. CDR1 is DFQATT and CDR2 is SNEGSKA in the germline V gene (reference sequence). CDR3 nucleotides: TGCAGTGCTAGAGAGGGTTCTAATACGCAGTATTTT. This codes for CSAREGSNTQYF.

This clonotype was picked up many times. The chain couples TRBV20-1 to TRBJ2-7; 9 nucleotides match TRBD1. The CDR3 runs to 14 residues. Trimming at V came to 6 bases and at J to 2 bases, leaving 8 bases not matched to a gene. Germline values: CDR1 DFQATT, CDR2 SNEGSKA (reference sequence). CDR3 in amino acids: CSATGQGEAYEQYF. As DNA, the CDR3 is TGCAGTGCGACGGGACAGGGCGAAGCCTACGAGCAGTACTTC.

V gene TRBV12-3 or TRBV12-4 combines with J gene TRBJ2-1; 13 bases are a match to TRBD2. This CDR3 contains 17 residues. V dropped 6 bases and J dropped 4; count of bases not matched to a gene: 9. The CDR3 nucleotides read TGTGCCAGCAGCCAACCGGGACTAGCGGGGACGTACAATGAGCAGTTCTTC. Protein: CASSQPGLAGTYNEQFF.

Concerning this clonotype: A read error may be the cause here, since a much bigger clone is one base away. The chain recombines TRBV7-3 with TRBJ2-7, with TRBD1 identical over 8 bases. V shed 4 bases, J shed 6 bases, and the junction held 8 bases outside the gene matches. Germline V gene lookup returns CDR1 SGHTA and CDR2 FQGTGA. This CDR3 region has 14 residues. In nucleotides, the CDR3 is TGTGCCAGCAGCTCGGGACAGGTTAACGGCGAGCAGTACTTC. Its translation: CASSSGQVNGEQYF.

In this sample, this clonotype turned up many times. The rearrangement links TRBV30 to TRBJ1-6, with unresolved D. CDR3 length: 14 amino acids. Trimming pared 0 bases from V and 9 bases from J, leaving 12 bases between. Germline assignment: CDR1 GTSNPN and CDR2 SVGIG (reference sequence). The CDR3 DNA sequence: TGTGCCTGGAGTGTATCCAGGACCGGTTCACCCCTCCACTTT. It encodes CAWSVSRTGSPLHF.

This clonotype was counted at least ten times. The V gene is TRBV6-2 or TRBV6-3, the J gene TRBJ2-3; the D gene is possibly TRBD2 (6 bases). V was pared by 4 bases and J by 5 bases, with 10 bases between. The CDR3 covers 13 residues. Germline loops: CDR1 MNHEY, CDR2 SVGEGT. The CDR3 region is CASSWRGRDTQYF. The CDR3 coding sequence is TGTGCCAGCAGTTGGCGGGGTCGAGATACGCAGTATTTT.

This clonotype was seen ten or more times. The chain recombines TRBV7-8 with TRBJ2-5, with D possibly being TRBD1 (6 bases). Deletions cut 3 bases from V and 4 bases from J, with 9 bases between. Germline CDR1 reads SGHVS; CDR2 reads FQNEAQ. This CDR3 contains 13 residues. CDR3 in amino acids: CASSLWGRETQYF. The CDR3 DNA follows: TGTGCCAGCAGCTTGTGGGGGCGAGAGACCCAGTACTTC.